This T cell receptor (beta chain) was recovered during a study of blood T cell repertoires in COVID-19. Study-wide background: COVID-19 samples, acute and convalescent, were from the United States, Italy and Spain.

Germline V gives CDR1 MDHEN, CDR2 SYDVKM. V was shortened by 5 bases and J by 8 bases, with 19 bases between the two germline ends. This CDR3 is built from 15 residues. The method was immunoSEQ multiplex PCR; TCRdb's version includes in-frame clones alone and lacks a portion of them. In the table there are some 80,000 clones, about 80% of which are singletons. The specimen sequenced was peripheral blood. The chain carries TRBV28 and TRBJ2-1; no clear D gene. The receptor was derived from a woman between 35 and 50 years old with active or convalescent COVID-19. DNA for the CDR3: TGTGCCAGCAGTCGGCCGACGGTCGCCCGGGATGAGCAGTTCTTC. This gives the protein CASSRPTVARDEQFF.